These 24 T cell receptor beta chains came from one sample sequenced in a study of T-cell reconstitution after alpha-beta-depleted transplantation in children (dated by TCRdb to 2016 to 2017). The treatment or condition label, as the study defines it: allogeneic hematopoietic cell transplantation with graft depleted of TCRalphabeta T cells and CD19 B cells. Library preparation employed PCR. The sequencer was an Illumina HiSeq 2500. To normalize quantification of the TCRbeta repertoire, the TCR libraries were built with molecular barcoding that relied on unique molecular identifiers. TCRdb trimmed the raw reads at Q25, called clones with MiXCR and kept productive beta chains. For every CDR3 protein sequence, its rows merge into one entry that carries the most common genes and DNA. The sample data list hundreds of thousands of distinct CDR3 sequences, and 10% to 15% of these were observed just once. The ten largest make up 0.79% of the sample.

The source was PBMCs, collected before TCRalphabeta/CD19-depleted stem cell transplant. The receptors here all came from a girl aged 2 to 10 with congenital amegakaryocytic thrombocytopenia, due to receive a stem cell transplant.

This clonotype was detected many times. This chain connects TRBV28 to TRBJ1-5; D remains ambiguous. CDR1 is MDHEN, CDR2 SYDVKM, per germline. The CDR3 has 17 amino acids. Trimming cost V 6 bases and J 0 bases, with 18 bases left between them. DNA of the CDR3: TGTGCCAGCAGCCCCCCCGGGCAGTTAGATAGCAATCAGCCCCAGCATTTT. This sequence encodes CASSPPGQLDSNQPQHF.

This clonotype was observed many times. CDR3 coding DNA: TGCAGCGGGGTAGATCCTGGGGCCAACGTCCTGACTTTC. Translating gives CSGVDPGANVLTF. J is TRBJ2-6 and V is TRBV29-1; D unresolved. Trimming shortened V by 7 bases and J by 2 bases, and 9 bases separated the two germline ends. Per germline, CDR1 SQVTM and CDR2 ANQGSEA. The CDR3 is 13 amino acids.

The V call is TRBV12-3 or TRBV12-4, the J call TRBJ1-2; tentatively, D is TRBD1 (5 bases). Trimming shortened V by 3 bases and J by 4 bases, and 21 bases separated the two germline ends. This CDR3 region has 17 residues. CDR3 protein: CASSFGVRGWGPYGYTF. The CDR3 DNA is TGTGCCAGCAGTTTTGGTGTGCGCGGATGGGGACCCTATGGCTACACCTTC.

The sample holds a few counts of this clonotype. The chain joins TRBV6-1 to TRBJ2-5; weak D call: TRBD2 (6 bases). Trimming shortened V by 7 bases and J by 5 bases, and 23 bases separated the two germline ends. This CDR3 has 16 amino acids. Per the germline V gene, CDR1 is MNHNS and CDR2 is SASEGT. In DNA, the CDR3 is TGTGCCAGCACCCGAGGGGCTAGGAGGGAATTGGAGACCCAGTACTTC. Encoded protein: CASTRGARRELETQYF.

The rearrangement uses TRBV5-1 and TRBJ1-2; tentatively, D is TRBD1 (6 bases). CDR1 SGHRS and CDR2 YFSETQ come from the germline V gene. Trimming cost V 4 bases and J 1 base, with 11 bases left between them. The CDR3 totals 14 residues. As DNA, the CDR3 is TGCGCCAGCAGCCCGGACAGCATTAACTATGGCTACACCTTC. Its translation: CASSPDSINYGYTF.

This clonotype has ten or more counts. The V gene is TRBV5-1, the J gene TRBJ2-5; TRBD2 matches 13 bases. Losses at the gene ends were 1 base for V and 7 bases for J; bases not matched to a gene: 16. Germline V gene data show CDR1 as SGHRS and CDR2 as YFSETQ. The CDR3 is 19 residues long. The CDR3 loop reads CASSLKGTSGNIFIGTQYF. DNA for the CDR3: TGCGCCAGCAGCTTGAAAGGGACTAGCGGGAACATATTCATCGGGACCCAGTACTTC.

CDR3 region: CASSALPGLAVNEQYF. CDR3 DNA: TGTGCCAGCAGCGCCCTACCGGGACTAGCGGTAAACGAGCAGTACTTC. The chain combines TRBV9 with TRBJ2-7; the match to TRBD2 covers 11 bases. With 3 bases clipped from V and 5 bases from J, the junction kept 10 bases outside the gene matches. The CDR3 is 16 amino acids. CDR1 is SGDLS, CDR2 YYNGEE, per germline. Complete variable domain (other parts from reference TRBV9 and TRBJ2-7): DSGVTQTPKHLITATGQRVTLRCSPRSGDLSVYWYQQSLDQGLQFLIQYYNGEERAKGNILERFSAQQFPDLHSELNLSSLELGDSALYFCASSALPGLAVNEQYFGPGTRLTVT.

This clonotype was recorded many times. The chain is built from TRBV6-1 and TRBJ1-1, with 7 bases matching TRBD1. Trimming removed 6 bases from V and 1 base from J; junction bases left unmatched: 2. The CDR3 runs 13 residues. The V gene's germline CDR1 is MNHNS and CDR2 SASEGT. The CDR3, as DNA: TGTGCCAGCAGGGACAGGCAGAACACTGAAGCTTTCTTT. It codes for CASRDRQNTEAFF.

The chain has TRBV28 and TRBJ2-1; TRBD2 agrees at 11 bases. The V and J ends lost 6 bases and 7 bases, in that order; junction bases with no gene match: 26. The CDR3 totals 21 residues. Germline values: CDR1 MDHEN, CDR2 SYDVKM. As DNA, the CDR3 is TGTGCCAGCAGCTCCCGACTACAGGGCGGCTTACTAGCGGGAGTTGGAAATGAGCAGTTCTTC. Protein product: CASSSRLQGGLLAGVGNEQFF.

This clonotype was found a few times. This sequence joins TRBV20-1 and TRBJ2-3; tentative D call: TRBD2 (6 bases). The CDR3 contains 15 residues. In germline, CDR1 is DFQATT, CDR2 SNEGSKA (reference sequence). V was cut by 4 bases and J by 3 bases, with 17 bases left in between. CDR3 nucleotides: TGCAGTGCTATCAAGACGCGGGAAGCAACAGATACGCAGTATTTT. It encodes CSAIKTREATDTQYF.

Turning to this clonotype: The junction does not match germline at one end; this may be a read error. This sequence joins TRBV5-1 and TRBJ2-1; a possible D gene is TRBD2 (6 bases). Looked up from germline, CDR1 is SGHRS and CDR2 is YFSETQ. This CDR3 has 15 residues. The CDR3 DNA reads TGCGCCAGCTACTTTGGGACTCCCTCCCACAATGAGCAGTTCTTC. Its protein is CASYFGTPSHNEQFF.

This clonotype was seen a single time. The CDR3 end shows no conserved phenylalanine or tryptophan, and so a read error is likely. This chain connects TRBV7-2 to TRBJ2-1; no clear D gene. V lost 3 bases to trimming and J lost 8 bases, with 20 bases between them. In germline, CDR1 is SGHTA, CDR2 FQGNSA. The CDR3 is made up of 16 amino acids. The CDR3 reads CASSLIPDSGNYEQFY. The CDR3, as DNA: TGTGCCAGCAGCTTGATACCTGATTCTGGGAATTATGAGCAGTTCTAC.

This clonotype was recorded many times. The chain couples TRBV7-9 to TRBJ2-7; D may be TRBD2 (5 bases). The germline V gene has CDR1 SEHNR and CDR2 FQNEAQ (reference sequence). Trimming shortened V by 8 bases and J by 4 bases, and 12 bases separated the two germline ends. CDR3 length: 12 amino acids. Here the CDR3 DNA reads TGTGCCAGCTCGCCTAGCAGGTACGAGCAGTACTTC. It specifies CASSPSRYEQYF.

There are many counts of this clonotype. The chain recombines TRBV6-5 with TRBJ2-7; perhaps TRBD2 as D (7 bases). The CDR3 spans 12 residues. Per the germline V gene, CDR1 is MNHEY and CDR2 is SVGAGI. V was pared by 10 bases and J by 1 base, with 11 bases between. The DNA for the CDR3 is TGTGCCACCAAGGGGGGGTCCTACGAGCAGTACTTC. Protein product: CATKGGSYEQYF.

This clonotype appeared many times. The gene calls are TRBV4-2 and TRBJ1-1; D not certain. The CDR3 runs 12 residues. Germline V CDR1 and CDR2: LGHNA, YNFKEQ. V shed 1 base and J shed 6 bases, with 6 bases lying between them. The CDR3 spells CASSQGEAEAFF. DNA of the CDR3: TGTGCCAGCAGCCAAGGAGAGGCTGAAGCTTTCTTT.

A few counts support this clonotype. V gene TRBV5-1 combines with J gene TRBJ2-7; TRBD2 agrees at 7 bases. CDR3 length: 14 amino acids. Per germline, CDR1 SGHRS and CDR2 YFSETQ. With 4 bases clipped from V and 3 bases from J, the junction kept 7 bases outside the gene matches. The CDR3 reads CASSATSESYEQYF. The CDR3 nucleotides are TGCGCCAGCAGCGCAACTAGCGAAAGCTACGAGCAGTACTTC.

This clonotype showed up just a few times. The chain uses TRBV19 and TRBJ1-5, with D uncertain. Trimming shortened V by 2 bases and J by 7 bases, and 6 bases separated the two germline ends. Looked up from germline, CDR1 is LNHDA and CDR2 is SQIVND (reference sequence). The CDR3 covers 12 residues. The CDR3, as DNA: TGTGCCAGTAGTATACCCCAGCAGCCCCAGCATTTT. Residues: CASSIPQQPQHF.

The chain uses TRBV19 and TRBJ1-1; D is ambiguous. The CDR3 sequence is 14 residues long. Germline CDR1 is LNHDA and CDR2 is SQIVND (reference sequence). The germline V and J ends were trimmed by 3 bases and 6 bases, with 14 bases remaining between them. CDR3 in amino acids: CASSILSKRPEAFF. In nucleotides, the CDR3 is TGTGCCAGTAGTATTTTGTCGAAACGCCCTGAAGCTTTCTTT. The full variable domain, completed using reference TRBV19 and TRBJ1-1, is DGGITQSPKYLFRKEGQNVTLSCEQNLNHDAMYWYRQDPGQGLRLIYYSQIVNDFQKGDIAEGYSVSREKKESFPLTVTSAQKNPTAFYLCASSILSKRPEAFFGQGTRLTVV.

The table lists this clonotype with a few counts. The chain carries TRBV20-1 and TRBJ2-2; D remains ambiguous. The germline V and J ends were trimmed by 4 bases and 3 bases, with 12 bases remaining between them. Germline lookup yields CDR1 DFQATT and CDR2 SNEGSKA (reference sequence). This CDR3 region has 14 residues. The CDR3 here is CSATLDGYTGELFF. CDR3 DNA: TGCAGTGCTACCCTCGACGGTTACACCGGGGAGCTGTTTTTT.

This clonotype was recorded a few times. V gene TRBV20-1 combines with J gene TRBJ2-5, with 10 bases that match TRBD2. V dropped 0 bases and J dropped 4; count of bases not matched to a gene: 11. This CDR3 has 17 amino acids. Germline CDR1 is DFQATT and CDR2 is SNEGSKA (reference sequence). DNA for the CDR3: TGCAGTGCTAGAGAAGGATCCGGGACTAGCGTGCCAGAGACCCAGTACTTC. Its protein is CSAREGSGTSVPETQYF.

J is TRBJ2-5 and V is TRBV20-1; tentative D call: TRBD2 (5 bases). V was clipped by 6 bases and J by 0 bases, with 17 bases between them. The germline CDR1 and CDR2 sequences are DFQATT and SNEGSKA (reference sequence). The CDR3 sequence is 15 residues long. The CDR3 DNA reads TGCAGTGCGGCCCCTAGCATTGGATACCAAGAGACCCAGTACTTC. It yields the protein CSAAPSIGYQETQYF.

This sequence joins TRBV5-1 and TRBJ1-6; 10 bases are shared with TRBD1. The germline CDR1 and CDR2 sequences are SGHRS and YFSETQ. J gave up 1 base and V 3 bases, and 7 bases lay outside the gene matches. The CDR3 runs 18 residues. CDR3 sequence reads: CASSSGTGVASYNSPLHF. The DNA of the CDR3 is TGCGCCAGCAGCTCGGGGACAGGGGTCGCGTCCTATAATTCACCCCTCCACTTT.

This clonotype was detected many times. The chain joins TRBV12-3 or TRBV12-4 to TRBJ1-1; no definite D call. The length of the CDR3 is 13 residues. Trimming pared 7 bases from V and 6 bases from J, leaving 15 bases between. CDR3 sequence reads: CASTPALEAEAFF. In nucleotides, the CDR3 is TGTGCCAGCACTCCCGCGTTGGAGGCTGAAGCTTTCTTT.

The CDR3 DNA reads TGCGCCAGCAGAAATGGTGGGGAGACCCAGTACTTC. This translates into CASRNGGETQYF. This chain uses TRBV5-1 with TRBJ2-5; D not certain. This CDR3 comprises 12 residues. V shed 5 bases and J shed 5 bases, with 10 bases lying between them. Germline lookup yields CDR1 SGHRS and CDR2 YFSETQ.